This TCR beta chain was sequenced for a study of blood T cell repertoires in COVID-19. For the study at large: Collection of acute and convalescent COVID-19 samples took place in the United States, Italy and Spain. Sources were T cells, B-cell-depleted T cells, or PBMCs; the material itself was cDNA or gDNA.

Followed longitudinally, the Seattle patients had been enrolled during active infection. Sequencing was performed with immunoSEQ multiplex PCR; in TCRdb, only in-frame clones are kept and a portion is missing. The data show almost 350,000 clones, 89% seen once. Sequencing used peripheral blood. This sequence originates from a woman aged 55-70 years with COVID-19, enrolled during active disease.

The CDR3: CSVDQGSDGYTF. The CDR3 DNA follows: TGCAGCGTTGATCAGGGGTCGGATGGCTACACCTTC. This rearrangement joins TRBV29-1 to TRBJ1-2; D perhaps matches TRBD1 (6 bases). This CDR3 has 12 amino acids. Germline CDR1 reads SQVTM; CDR2 reads ANQGSEA. Between the trimmed V and J ends, which lost 3 bases and 6 bases, there was a span of 11 bases.